This entry is about one TCR beta chain. This sample was included in a study of blood T cell repertoires in COVID-19. Study as a whole: COVID-19 samples, acute and convalescent, were from the United States, Italy and Spain. In each case, the material was cDNA or gDNA derived from T cells, B-cell-depleted T cells, or PBMCs.

How the authors handled the data: Estimated nucleated cell counts came from reference gene primer amplification. Produced via immunoSEQ multiplex PCR; TCRdb's table is partial and in-frame only. The D gene and trimming were derived from the DNA, and the V and J assignments and clone size from that table. The sample has 120,000 to 150,000 clones; 85% are singletons. Germline V gene data show CDR1 as LNHDA and CDR2 as SQIVND (reference sequence). Deletions cut 7 bases from V and 6 bases from J, with 22 bases between. CDR3 length: 16 residues. The source of this sequence is a woman aged 40 to 49 with active or convalescent COVID-19. The genes are TRBV19 and TRBJ2-1, with a tentative D call TRBD2 (7 bases). The sample was peripheral blood. CDR3 sequence reads: CASTREGGASGNEQFF. The CDR3 nucleotides are TGTGCCAGTACTCGAGAGGGGGGGGCCTCAGGCAATGAGCAGTTCTTC. Full variable domain (remainder filled in from reference TRBV19 and TRBJ2-1): DGGITQSPKYLFRKEGQNVTLSCEQNLNHDAMYWYRQDPGQGLRLIYYSQIVNDFQKGDIAEGYSVSREKKESFPLTVTSAQKNPTAFYLCASTREGGASGNEQFFGPGTRLTVL.